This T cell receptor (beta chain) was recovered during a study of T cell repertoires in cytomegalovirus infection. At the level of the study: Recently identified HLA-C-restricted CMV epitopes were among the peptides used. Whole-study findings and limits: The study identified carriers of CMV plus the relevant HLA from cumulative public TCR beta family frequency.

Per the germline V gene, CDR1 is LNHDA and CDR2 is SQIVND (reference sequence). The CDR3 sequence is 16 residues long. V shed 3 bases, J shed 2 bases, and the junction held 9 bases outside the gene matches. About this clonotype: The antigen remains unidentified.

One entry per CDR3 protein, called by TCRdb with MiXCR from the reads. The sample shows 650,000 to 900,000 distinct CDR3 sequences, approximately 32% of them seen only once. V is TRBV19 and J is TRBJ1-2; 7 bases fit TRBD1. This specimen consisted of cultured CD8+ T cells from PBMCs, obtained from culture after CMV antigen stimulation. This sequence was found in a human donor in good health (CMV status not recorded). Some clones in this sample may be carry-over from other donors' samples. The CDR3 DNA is TGTGCCAGTAGTATCTCCCGGACAGGCCAGAACTATGGCTACACCTTC. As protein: CASSISRTGQNYGYTF.